These 18 T cell receptor beta chains came from one sample sequenced in a study of cytomegalovirus exposure and HLA in healthy donors. 13 Jbeta primers and 60 Vbeta primers were used for the PCR. Clones were read by immunoSEQ multiplex PCR, and TCRdb kept only the in-frame ones, dropping some. The sample records under 200,000 clones, 76% being singletons. Input material: PBMCs. The receptor source for this set is a female donor in good health and CMV-seronegative.

The chain uses TRBV14 and TRBJ2-5, with TRBD2 matching over 8 bases. The germline V gene has CDR1 SGHDN and CDR2 FVKESK. Trimming removed 1 base from V and 2 bases from J; junction bases left unmatched: 9. The CDR3 sequence is 17 residues long. DNA of the CDR3: TGTGCCAGCAGCCAAGTGAGAGGACTAGCAGTACAAGAGACCCAGTACTTC. Protein: CASSQVRGLAVQETQYF. Using reference TRBV14 and TRBJ2-5 for the parts outside the CDR3, the full variable domain is EAGVTQFPSHSVIEKGQTVTLRCDPISGHDNLYWYRRVMGKEIKFLLHFVKESKQDESGMPNNRFLAERTGGTYSTLKVQPAELEDSGVYFCASSQVRGLAVQETQYFGPGTRLLVL.

V gene TRBV5-4 combines with J gene TRBJ2-2; TRBD2 matches 12 bases. The CDR3 has 17 amino acids. V gave up 0 bases and J gave up 5 bases; unmatched junction bases: 5. The germline V gene encodes CDR1 SGHNT and CDR2 YYREEE (reference sequence). In DNA, the CDR3 is TGTGCCAGCAGCTTGGGGGCGCTAGCGGGGGGGACCGGGGAGCTGTTTTTT. It translates to CASSLGALAGGTGELFF.

The V and J genes are TRBV29-1 and TRBJ2-7; D gene uncertain. The CDR3 extends over 14 amino acids. Germline V CDR1 and CDR2: SQVTM, ANQGSEA. V was pared by 5 bases and J by 0 bases, with 14 bases between. CDR3 loop: CSVNLRSSSYEQYF. The DNA of the CDR3 is TGCAGCGTTAATCTGAGGTCGTCCTCCTACGAGCAGTACTTC.

The genes are TRBV19 and TRBJ1-1; the match to TRBD1 covers 9 bases. J gave up 8 bases and V 4 bases, and 14 bases lay outside the gene matches. This CDR3 spans 16 amino acids. CDR1 and CDR2 from the germline V gene are LNHDA and SQIVND (reference sequence). CDR3 coding DNA: TGTGCCAGTAGTAAAACCATCTCCGGGACAGGGTTCGAAGCTTTCTTT. Protein sequence: CASSKTISGTGFEAFF.

The V and J genes are TRBV28 and TRBJ2-7; 7 bases align to TRBD1. This CDR3 comprises 15 residues. V lost 4 bases, J lost 2 bases, and 8 bases stayed unmatched. Germline CDR1 reads MDHEN; CDR2 reads SYDVKM. The CDR3 DNA reads as TGTGCCAGCAGTTCCGACAGGGCTACCACCTACGAGCAGTACTTC. It codes for CASSSDRATTYEQYF.

The genes are TRBV13 and TRBJ1-3; D perhaps matches TRBD1 (6 bases). The V end was cut by 5 bases, the J end by 2 bases, with 19 bases between. The CDR3 is 17 residues long. CDR1 is PRHDT, CDR2 FYEKMQ, per germline (reference sequence). The CDR3 sequence: CASSPPLWGQTGNTIYF. The CDR3 DNA reads as TGTGCCAGCAGCCCCCCCCTCTGGGGGCAGACTGGAAACACCATATATTTT.

The V and J genes are TRBV10-3 and TRBJ2-3, with 12 bases aligning to TRBD2. Germline CDR1 and CDR2: ENHRY and SYGVKD. The CDR3 runs 18 residues. The V gene end was trimmed by 8 bases and the J gene end by 2 bases; junction bases not matched to a gene: 14. The CDR3 here is CAISAQGLAGLVTDTQYF. The CDR3 bases are TGTGCCATCTCGGCGCAGGGACTAGCGGGTTTAGTCACAGATACGCAGTATTTT.

The V call is TRBV9, the J call TRBJ2-3, with 9 bases matching TRBD1. The CDR3 contains 17 residues. Trimming removed 6 bases from V and 3 bases from J; junction bases left unmatched: 14. CDR1 and CDR2 (germline): SGDLS, YYNGEE. The CDR3 spells CASTRAERGTGTDTQYF. The CDR3 region has the DNA TGTGCCAGCACCCGGGCCGAACGCGGGACAGGGACAGATACGCAGTATTTT.

The CDR3 DNA follows: TGTGCCAGCAGCTCAATTGGAACAGGGGTGCCTAGGAATGAGCAGTTCTTC. Protein sequence: CASSSIGTGVPRNEQFF. V usage is TRBV4-2 and J usage is TRBJ2-1; 7 nucleotides match TRBD1. Germline CDR1 and CDR2: LGHNA and YNFKEQ. J lost 7 bases, V lost 5 bases, and 17 bases had no gene match. The CDR3 runs to 17 residues.

The chain links TRBV10-3 to TRBJ1-1; maybe TRBD1 (6 bases). CDR1 and CDR2 (germline): ENHRY, SYGVKD. With 0 bases removed from V and 12 bases from J, the gap between germline ends came to 11 bases. This CDR3 comprises 12 residues. The chain's CDR3 is CAISESGRGTFF. CDR3 nucleotides: TGTGCCATCAGTGAGTCTGGCAGGGGAACTTTCTTT.

The chain combines TRBV28 with TRBJ2-5, with TRBD2 matching over 11 bases. The closer fit of TRBJ2-7 to the DNA end suggests the J call may be wrong. The CDR3 length is 16 residues. CDR1 and CDR2 from the germline V gene are MDHEN and SYDVKM. CDR3 sequence: CASSLFTSGSRHEQYF. CDR3 nucleotide sequence: TGTGCCAGCAGTTTATTTACTAGCGGGAGCCGCCACGAGCAGTACTTC.

This clone showed up just once. The chain has TRBV28 and TRBJ2-1, with 7 bases matching TRBD2. Germline trimming cut 4 bases from V and 4 bases from J; bases unmatched to any gene: 1. This CDR3 contains 13 residues. Looked up from germline, CDR1 is MDHEN and CDR2 is SYDVKM. This chain's CDR3 is CASSSGLYNEQFF. The CDR3 coding sequence is TGTGCCAGCAGTTCGGGACTATACAATGAGCAGTTCTTC.

This clone was picked up a small number of times. V usage is TRBV19 and J usage is TRBJ1-1; 12 positions match TRBD1. V was clipped by 6 bases and J by 0 bases; unmatched bases: 11. Germline V lookup: CDR1 LNHDA, CDR2 SQIVND (reference sequence). CDR3 length: 18 residues. CDR3 amino acids: CASRTNRDRGLLNTEAFF. The CDR3 nucleotides read TGTGCCAGTAGAACCAACCGGGACAGGGGGCTGTTGAACACTGAAGCTTTCTTT.

The CDR3 sequence: CASKGGGAGTEAFF. In DNA, the CDR3 is TGTGCCAGCAAAGGTGGGGGCGCTGGAACTGAAGCTTTCTTT. V gene TRBV25-1 combines with J gene TRBJ1-1; D possibly corresponds to TRBD1 (6 bases). V lost 7 bases to trimming and J lost 5 bases, with 17 bases between them. The length of the CDR3 is 14 residues. Germline-derived CDR1 and CDR2 are MGHDK and SYGVNS.

DNA for the CDR3: TGTGCCAGCAGCCAAGCACCCGGACAGCTCTACGAGCAGTACTTC. It codes for CASSQAPGQLYEQYF. The rearrangement uses TRBV4-2 and TRBJ2-7; D is perhaps TRBD1 (6 bases). Germline loops: CDR1 LGHNA, CDR2 YNFKEQ. V lost 1 base to trimming and J lost 3 bases, with 13 bases between them. This CDR3 is 15 amino acids long.

This chain uses TRBV18 with TRBJ2-7; D perhaps matches TRBD2 (6 bases). Per the germline V gene, CDR1 is KGHSH and CDR2 is LQKENI. The germline V and J ends were trimmed by 3 bases and 2 bases, with 14 bases remaining between them. The CDR3 spans 15 residues. CDR3 sequence: CASSPRGDRAYEQYF. The CDR3 DNA follows: TGTGCCAGCTCACCGCGGGGAGACAGAGCCTACGAGCAGTACTTC.

This clone has more than one count but fewer than ten. The rearrangement joins TRBV4-3 to TRBJ2-2; 7 bases line up with TRBD1. The CDR3 spans 16 residues. V trimming: 0 bases; J trimming: 4 bases; junction bases outside the gene matches: 5. From germline, CDR1 is LGHNA and CDR2 YSLEER. The CDR3 loop reads CASSQDHHRGTGELFF. The CDR3 DNA reads as TGCGCCAGCAGCCAAGATCATCACAGGGGCACCGGGGAGCTGTTTTTT.

The V call is TRBV4-1, the J call TRBJ2-7, with D maybe TRBD1 (6 bases). The CDR3 extends over 16 amino acids. Germline-derived CDR1 and CDR2 are MGHRA and YSYEKL. Between the trimmed V and J ends, which lost 1 base and 7 bases, there was a span of 20 bases. As DNA, the CDR3 is TGCGCCAGCAGCCAAGCACCCAGGGGAAGAGTGGGTGAGCAGTACTTC. As protein: CASSQAPRGRVGEQYF.